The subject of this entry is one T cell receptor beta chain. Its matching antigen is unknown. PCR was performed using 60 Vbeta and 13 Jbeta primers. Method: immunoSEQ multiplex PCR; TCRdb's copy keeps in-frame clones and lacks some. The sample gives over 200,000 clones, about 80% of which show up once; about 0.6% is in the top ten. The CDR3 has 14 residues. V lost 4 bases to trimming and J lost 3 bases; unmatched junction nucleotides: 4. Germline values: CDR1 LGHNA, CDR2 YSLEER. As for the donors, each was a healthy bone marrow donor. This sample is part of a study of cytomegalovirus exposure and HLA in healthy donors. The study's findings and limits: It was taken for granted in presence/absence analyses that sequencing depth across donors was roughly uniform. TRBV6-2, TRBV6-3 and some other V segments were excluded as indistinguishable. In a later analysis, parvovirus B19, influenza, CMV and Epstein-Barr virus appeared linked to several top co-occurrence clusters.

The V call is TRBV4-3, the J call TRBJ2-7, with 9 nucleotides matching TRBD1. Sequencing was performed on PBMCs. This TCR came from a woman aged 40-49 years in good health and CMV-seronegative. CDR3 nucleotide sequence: TGCGCCAGCAGCCCGGACAGGGGTAACTACGAGCAGTACTTC. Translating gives CASSPDRGNYEQYF.